The sequence of this TCR beta chain was determined in a study of blood T cell repertoires in COVID-19. Study-level information: COVID-19 samples from acute and convalescent phases originated in the United States, Italy and Spain. T cells, B-cell-depleted T cells, or PBMCs provided the cDNA or gDNA that served as material.

Trimming cost V 7 bases and J 3 bases, with 4 bases left between them. This CDR3 has 11 amino acids. Methods used by the authors: Estimation of nucleated cell counts was performed using reference gene primer amplification. The data were produced by immunoSEQ multiplex PCR, yet TCRdb's version contains in-frame clones alone and is incomplete. D and trimming were read from the DNA, whereas the V and J calls and clone size are those reported in that table. The data contain fewer than 250,000 clones, 80% of them singletons. Sequenced input: peripheral blood. The chain employs TRBV6-7 and TRBJ1-3; the D is unclear. TRBV6-7 is classed as an ORF, of uncertain function. This TCR derives from a man aged 55 to 70 with acute or convalescent COVID-19. CDR3 nucleotide sequence: TGTGCCAGCATAAATGGAAACACCATATATTTT. It yields the protein CASINGNTIYF.